This TCR beta chain was sequenced in a study of T-cell reconstitution after alpha-beta-depleted transplantation in children. The V gene's germline CDR1 is MNHEY and CDR2 SVGAGI. The V gene end was trimmed by 0 bases and the J gene end by 4 bases; junction bases not matched to a gene: 4. The CDR3 runs 15 residues. A library of TCRbeta sequences, prepared with unique molecular identifiers, was generated. TCRdb reprocessed the PCR reads with MiXCR, giving one entry per CDR3 protein. Of about 980,000 distinct CDR3 sequences listed, around 30% are singletons. This clonotype was recorded only once. The receptor was isolated from a boy younger than two who had a stem cell transplant for SCID, so the T cells may come from the graft donor. The source was PBMCs, mostly from graft donor cells, collected 360 days after TCRalphabeta/CD19-depleted stem cell transplant. The gene calls are TRBV6-5 and TRBJ2-3; TRBD1 matches at 7 bases. CDR3 residues: CASSYSWQGADTQYF. CDR3 nucleotides: TGTGCCAGCAGTTACTCTTGGCAGGGGGCAGATACGCAGTATTTT.